These 8 T cell receptor beta chains were all obtained from the same sample, sequenced in a study of T cells in localized non-small cell lung cancer. The table came from immunoSEQ multiplex PCR; TCRdb's copy has only in-frame clones and leaves some out. The sample shows under 40,000 clones, approximately 93% of them seen only once. The sequenced sample was peripheral blood, obtained before any cancer treatment. The receptors derive from a female donor aged 60 or older with stage I lung adenocarcinoma.

V gene TRBV5-4 combines with J gene TRBJ2-7; 9 nucleotides agree with TRBD1. V lost 0 bases to trimming and J lost 2 bases; unmatched junction nucleotides: 0. This CDR3 has 14 amino acids. CDR1 is SGHNT and CDR2 is YYREEE in the germline V gene (reference sequence). The CDR3 spells CASSLGTGAYEQYF. CDR3 nucleotides: TGTGCCAGCAGCTTGGGGACAGGGGCCTACGAGCAGTACTTC.

The chain combines TRBV7-9 with TRBJ1-5, with D uncertain. With 3 bases removed from V and 4 bases from J, the gap between germline ends came to 13 bases. Germline CDR1 reads SEHNR; CDR2 reads FQNEAQ (reference sequence). This CDR3 spans 15 amino acids. CDR3 DNA sequence: TGTGCCAGCAGCTTTTCCCAAACAGCGAATCAGCCCCAGCATTTT. This translates into CASSFSQTANQPQHF.

This chain connects TRBV4-3 to TRBJ1-1, with 8 bases lining up with TRBD1. This CDR3 has 15 residues. The V and J ends lost 1 base and 1 base, in that order; junction bases with no gene match: 2. Germline V lookup: CDR1 LGHNA, CDR2 YSLEER. The CDR3 is CASSQAGQGNTEAFF. Written as DNA, the CDR3 is TGCGCCAGCAGCCAAGCCGGACAGGGGAACACTGAAGCTTTCTTT.

The V gene is TRBV28, the J gene TRBJ2-1; 10 bases match TRBD2. CDR1 MDHEN and CDR2 SYDVKM come from the germline V gene. The CDR3 is 14 residues long. J was trimmed by 12 bases and V by 8 bases; bases with no gene match: 13. The CDR3 reads CASVERRASGGQFF. In nucleotides, the CDR3 is TGTGCCAGCGTTGAGAGGAGGGCTAGCGGGGGGCAGTTCTTC.

J is TRBJ2-3 and V is TRBV7-3; tentatively, D is TRBD1 or TRBD2 (5 bases each). Trimming pared 2 bases from V and 5 bases from J, leaving 14 bases between. The length of the CDR3 is 15 residues. Germline CDR1 is SGHTA and CDR2 is FQGTGA. In DNA form, the CDR3 reads TGTGCCAGCAGCTTAGTAGGGGAGCCCCTAGATACGCAGTATTTT. Residues: CASSLVGEPLDTQYF. The full variable domain, in which reference TRBV7-3 and TRBJ2-3 provide the parts outside the CDR3, is GAGVSQTPSNKVTEKGKYVELRCDPISGHTALYWYRQSLGQGPEFLIYFQGTGAADDSGLPNDRFFAVRPEGSVSTLKIQRTERGDSAVYLCASSLVGEPLDTQYFGPGTRLTVL.

In regard to this clone: This specimen includes other DNA sequences encoding the same CDR3. The J gene is TRBJ1-1, the V gene TRBV9; 9 positions agree with TRBD1. CDR1 and CDR2 (germline): SGDLS, YYNGEE. This CDR3 has 14 amino acids. The J segment lost 4 bases and the V segment lost 3 bases, leaving 4 bases of the junction unmatched. The CDR3 loop is CASSGQGGSTEAFF. The CDR3 DNA reads TGTGCCAGCAGCGGACAGGGGGGGAGCACTGAAGCTTTCTTT.

The chain uses TRBV19 and TRBJ1-2; D uncertain. The germline CDR1 and CDR2 sequences are LNHDA and SQIVND (reference sequence). The CDR3 is 15 amino acids. V dropped 0 bases and J dropped 4 bases, with 12 bases sitting between them. CDR3 protein: CASSIEAGIGYGYTF. The CDR3 DNA reads TGTGCCAGTAGTATAGAGGCGGGGATCGGCTATGGCTACACCTTC.

The chain couples TRBV19 to TRBJ2-3, with 7 bases lining up with TRBD2. The CDR3 has 15 residues. J gave up 6 bases and V 1 base, and 7 bases lay outside the gene matches. Germline lookup yields CDR1 LNHDA and CDR2 SQIVND (reference sequence). CDR3 DNA: TGTGCCAGTAGTATAGGGGGGGGTTTCCTCGATACGCAGTATTTT. Translation: CASSIGGGFLDTQYF.